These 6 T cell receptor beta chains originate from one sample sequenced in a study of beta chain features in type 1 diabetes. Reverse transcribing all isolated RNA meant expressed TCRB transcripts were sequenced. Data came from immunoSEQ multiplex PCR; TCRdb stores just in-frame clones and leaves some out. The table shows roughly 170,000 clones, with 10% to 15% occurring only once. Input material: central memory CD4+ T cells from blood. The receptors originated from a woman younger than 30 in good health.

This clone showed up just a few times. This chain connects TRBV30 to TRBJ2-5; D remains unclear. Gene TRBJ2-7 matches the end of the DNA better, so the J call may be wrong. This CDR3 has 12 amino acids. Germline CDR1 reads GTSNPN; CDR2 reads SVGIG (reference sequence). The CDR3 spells CAWSASSIEQYF. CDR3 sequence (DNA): TGTGCCTGGAGTGCCTCGTCGATCGAGCAGTACTTC.

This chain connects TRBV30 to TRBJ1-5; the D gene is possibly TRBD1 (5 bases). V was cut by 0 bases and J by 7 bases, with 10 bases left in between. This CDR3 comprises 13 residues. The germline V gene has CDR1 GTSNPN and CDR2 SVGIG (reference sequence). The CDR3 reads CAWSVQGRQPQHF. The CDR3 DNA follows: TGTGCCTGGAGTGTTCAGGGTAGGCAGCCCCAGCATTTT.

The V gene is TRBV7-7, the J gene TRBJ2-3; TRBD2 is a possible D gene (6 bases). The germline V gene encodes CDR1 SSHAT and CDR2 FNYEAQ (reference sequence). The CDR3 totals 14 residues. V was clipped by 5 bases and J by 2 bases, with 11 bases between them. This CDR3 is CASSPSRDTDTQYF. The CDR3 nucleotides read TGTGCCAGCAGCCCCTCGCGGGACACAGATACGCAGTATTTT.

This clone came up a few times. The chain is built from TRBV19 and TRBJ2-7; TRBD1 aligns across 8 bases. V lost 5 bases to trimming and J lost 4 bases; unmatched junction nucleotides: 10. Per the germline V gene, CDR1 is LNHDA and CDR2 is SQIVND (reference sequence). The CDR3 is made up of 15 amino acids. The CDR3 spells CASSYTGGVWYEQYF. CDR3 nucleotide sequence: TGTGCCAGTAGTTACACAGGGGGTGTATGGTACGAGCAGTACTTC.

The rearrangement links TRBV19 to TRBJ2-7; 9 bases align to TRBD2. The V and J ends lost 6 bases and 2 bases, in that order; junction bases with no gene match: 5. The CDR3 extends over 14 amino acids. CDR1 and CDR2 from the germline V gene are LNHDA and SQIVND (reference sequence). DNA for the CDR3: TGTGCCAGTAGGATTAGCGGGAGCGCCTACGAGCAGTACTTC. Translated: CASRISGSAYEQYF. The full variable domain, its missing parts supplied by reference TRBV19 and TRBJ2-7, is DGGITQSPKYLFRKEGQNVTLSCEQNLNHDAMYWYRQDPGQGLRLIYYSQIVNDFQKGDIAEGYSVSREKKESFPLTVTSAQKNPTAFYLCASRISGSAYEQYFGPGTRLTVT.

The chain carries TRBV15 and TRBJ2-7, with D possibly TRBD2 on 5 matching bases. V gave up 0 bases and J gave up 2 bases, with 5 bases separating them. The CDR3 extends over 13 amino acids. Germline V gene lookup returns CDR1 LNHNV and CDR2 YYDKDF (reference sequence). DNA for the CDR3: TGTGCCACCAGCAGAGAGGGAGCCTACGAGCAGTACTTC. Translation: CATSREGAYEQYF. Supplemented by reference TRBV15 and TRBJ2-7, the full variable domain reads DAMVIQNPRYQVTQFGKPVTLSCSQTLNHNVMYWYQQKSSQAPKLLFHYYDKDFNNEADTPDNFQSRRPNTSFCFLDIRSPGLGDTAMYLCATSREGAYEQYFGPGTRLTVT.